This is a list of T cell receptor beta chains from one sample in a study of Ad26.COV2.S vaccination and SARS-CoV-2 variants. Profiled with immunoSEQ multiplex PCR; TCRdb holds only in-frame clones, not every one. The data hold 380,000 or so clones, with roughly 80% observed a single time. This sample comprised peripheral blood, obtained in a trial of Ad26.COV2.S vaccine versus placebo. These receptors originate from a person aged 18-60 years who received the Ad26.COV2.S COVID-19 vaccine or a placebo. The conserved cysteine and the conserved F or W are not part of the CDR3 here.

ASSLWDYSYEQY TRBJ2-7 TRBV18
ASSINVVTYEQY TRBJ2-7 TRBV19
SATQGGHTEAF TRBJ1-1 TRBV29-1
ASSPLGQQETQY TRBJ2-5 TRBV18
AWSLVTGELF TRBJ2-2 TRBV30
ASSARGSYNEQF TRBJ2-1 TRBV9
SASPWVQGSTDTQY TRBJ2-3 TRBV20-1
ASRSDRGRVYEQY TRBJ2-7 TRBV7-9
ASSSGHTKETQY TRBJ2-5 TRBV13
SVEGRLLTEAF TRBJ1-1 TRBV29-1
ASSPYYEQY TRBJ2-7 TRBV7-2
ASSLGGWNHEQY TRBJ2-7 TRBV11-2
ASSQDHLGTYEQY TRBJ2-7 TRBV4-2
SVGGLAGGYEQY TRBJ2-7 TRBV29-1
ASSQFPGTGVHEQY TRBJ2-7 TRBV3-1/TRBV3-2
ATSREAQGGTNEQY TRBJ2-7 TRBV15
ASRSAGVDTDTQY TRBJ2-3 TRBV27
ASSQDRASGFRELF TRBJ2-2 TRBV4-2
ASSSGPRRGNTIY TRBJ1-3 TRBV5-5
ASSYLTPNQPQH TRBJ1-5 TRBV19
ASSSLAGAYEQY TRBJ2-7 TRBV4-1
ASSQDWGNTEAF TRBJ1-1 TRBV4-3
ASSQGQGIGETQY TRBJ2-5 TRBV2
SVEGQGANTIY TRBJ1-3 TRBV29-1
SARVRQGMF TRBJ1-4 TRBV20-1
ASSLEGRGAF TRBJ1-1 TRBV12-3/TRBV12-4
ATSDYLGAASYNEQF TRBJ2-1 TRBV24-1
ASSPRQGAYGNTIY TRBJ1-3 TRBV19
ASRTGELSPLH TRBJ1-6 TRBV5-1
ASSWGVSYEQY TRBJ2-7 TRBV5-1
ASRRTPDTQY TRBJ2-3 TRBV3-1/TRBV3-2
ATSLTGGTEAF TRBJ1-1 TRBV15
ASSLLMTNEKLF TRBJ1-4 TRBV5-5